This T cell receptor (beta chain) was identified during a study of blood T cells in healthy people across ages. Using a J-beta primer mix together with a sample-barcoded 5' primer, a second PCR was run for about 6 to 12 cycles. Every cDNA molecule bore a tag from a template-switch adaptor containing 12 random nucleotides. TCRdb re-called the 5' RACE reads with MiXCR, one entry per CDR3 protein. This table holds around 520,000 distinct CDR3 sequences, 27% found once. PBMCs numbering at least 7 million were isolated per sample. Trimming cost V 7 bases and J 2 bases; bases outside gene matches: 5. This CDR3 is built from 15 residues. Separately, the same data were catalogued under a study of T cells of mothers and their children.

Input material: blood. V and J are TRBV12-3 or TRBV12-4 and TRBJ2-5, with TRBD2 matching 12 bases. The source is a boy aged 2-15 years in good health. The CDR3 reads CASTTGLAGQETQYF. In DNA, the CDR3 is TGTGCCAGCACTACCGGACTAGCGGGACAAGAGACCCAGTACTTC.